The 16 T cell receptor beta chains presented below share a single source sample, sequenced in a study of memory CD8 T cells in hepatitis C reinfection. Noted time point: pre-reinfection, 55 to 20 weeks before reinfection detection. Sorted cells were sequenced directly ex vivo without any in vitro expansion. Data came from immunoSEQ multiplex PCR; TCRdb stores just in-frame clones and leaves some out. Of approximately 50,000 clones in the sample, roughly nine tenths were seen once. The sequenced sample was naive CD8+ T cells sorted from blood. These receptors were taken from a man in his late teens or twenties with hepatitis C virus infection.

For the CDR3, the DNA is TGTGCCAGTAGGTACATGAACACTGAAGCTTTCTTT. This codes for CASRYMNTEAFF. The chain carries TRBV19 and TRBJ1-1; D ambiguous. From germline, CDR1 is LNHDA and CDR2 SQIVND (reference sequence). The CDR3 has 12 amino acids. Trimming pared 6 bases from V and 0 bases from J, leaving 5 bases between.

This clone occurred a few times. This rearrangement joins TRBV7-9 to TRBJ1-5; D is possibly TRBD1 (6 bases). The CDR3 is made up of 14 amino acids. Trimming shortened V by 5 bases and J by 4 bases, and 12 bases separated the two germline ends. Germline CDR1 reads SEHNR; CDR2 reads FQNEAQ (reference sequence). CDR3 sequence: CASSTTGYNQPQHF. CDR3 DNA sequence: TGTGCCAGCAGCACGACAGGTTATAATCAGCCCCAGCATTTT.

The chain carries TRBV7-9 and TRBJ2-1; 7 nucleotides match TRBD2. CDR3 length: 12 residues. Trimming at V came to 6 bases and at J to 12 bases, leaving 8 bases not matched to a gene. Looked up from germline, CDR1 is SEHNR and CDR2 is FQNEAQ (reference sequence). In DNA, the CDR3 is TGTGCCAGCAGATCCGGGGGGAACCCGCAGTTCTTC. Its translation is CASRSGGNPQFF.

J is TRBJ2-3 and V is TRBV29-1; a weak D match, TRBD2 (5 bases). Germline V CDR1 and CDR2: SQVTM, ANQGSEA. The germline V and J ends were trimmed by 5 bases and 4 bases, with 13 bases remaining between them. The length of the CDR3 is 13 residues. The DNA for the CDR3 is TGCAGCGTTCAATCGGGGTGGGCAGATACGCAGTATTTT. It specifies CSVQSGWADTQYF.

The chain couples TRBV10-2 to TRBJ2-2, with 9 bases aligning to TRBD1. Germline CDR1 and CDR2: WSHSY and SAAADI. V was clipped by 3 bases and J by 4 bases; unmatched bases: 15. The CDR3 is 19 amino acids. CDR3 nucleotide sequence: TGCGCCAGCAGTGACCCCCCCTGGGACAGGGTGGCGACCACCGGGGAGCTGTTTTTT. This codes for CASSDPPWDRVATTGELFF.

V gene TRBV5-4 combines with J gene TRBJ2-1; D may be TRBD1 (8 bases). V shed 4 bases and J shed 1 base, with 12 bases lying between them. The CDR3 is 15 amino acids. The germline gives CDR1 SGHNT, CDR2 YYREEE (reference sequence). CDR3 in amino acids: CASSVQGGSYNEQFF. The CDR3 bases are TGTGCCAGCAGCGTACAGGGGGGGTCCTACAATGAGCAGTTCTTC. The whole variable domain, filled in from reference TRBV5-4 and TRBJ2-1, reads ETGVTQSPTHLIKTRGQQVTLRCSSQSGHNTVSWYQQALGQGPQFIFQYYREEENGRGNFPPRFSGLQFPNYSSELNVNALELDDSALYLCASSVQGGSYNEQFFGPGTRLTVL.

V usage is TRBV5-6 and J usage is TRBJ2-5, with 8 bases that match TRBD1. The J call may be faulty, since TRBJ2-7 better matches the DNA end. This CDR3 spans 15 amino acids. Germline V lookup: CDR1 SGHDT, CDR2 YYEEEE. The CDR3 nucleotides read TGTGCCAGCAGCAGCGCCGGGACAGGCGCCTACGAGCAGTACTTC. Encoded protein: CASSSAGTGAYEQYF.

The chain links TRBV11-2 to TRBJ2-7, with 11 positions matching TRBD2. The V gene end was trimmed by 0 bases and the J gene end by 7 bases; junction bases not matched to a gene: 5. Germline V lookup: CDR1 SGHAT, CDR2 FQNNGV. The CDR3 contains 15 residues. The CDR3 here is CASSLEGLAAVEQYF. In DNA form, the CDR3 reads TGTGCCAGCAGCTTAGAGGGACTAGCGGCCGTGGAGCAGTACTTC.

The chain joins TRBV27 to TRBJ2-5, with 7 bases aligning to TRBD1. The CDR3 runs 15 residues. Unmatched junction bases numbered 8, after V lost 5 bases and J lost 2 bases. CDR1 MNHEY and CDR2 SMNVEV come from the germline V gene (reference sequence). The CDR3, as DNA: TGTGCCAGCAGTACCCGACAGGGAATTCAAGAGACCCAGTACTTC. This sequence encodes CASSTRQGIQETQYF.

V is TRBV5-4 and J is TRBJ1-2; 12 bases are shared with TRBD1. CDR3 length: 15 amino acids. Per the germline V gene, CDR1 is SGHNT and CDR2 is YYREEE (reference sequence). V lost 4 bases, J lost 4 bases, and 5 bases stayed unmatched. For the CDR3, the DNA is TGTGCCAGCAGCGAGGGACAGGGGGCTTCCTATGGCTACACCTTC. Amino acids: CASSEGQGASYGYTF.

The V gene is TRBV5-6, the J gene TRBJ1-1; D not certain. Germline CDR1 SGHDT, CDR2 YYEEEE. Trimming took off 6 bases at V and 5 bases at J, with 11 bases between the two ends. The CDR3 is 12 amino acids. CDR3 coding DNA: TGTGCCAGCAAAGACGGCGGGACTGAAGCTTTCTTT. This gives the protein CASKDGGTEAFF.

The chain links TRBV14 to TRBJ2-1; TRBD2 matches at 8 bases. Trimming at V came to 0 bases and at J to 0 bases, leaving 1 base not matched to a gene. Germline V CDR1 and CDR2: SGHDN, FVKESK. The CDR3 runs to 16 residues. CDR3 bases: TGTGCCAGCAGCCAAGAGAGCGGGAGCTCCTACAATGAGCAGTTCTTC. Amino acid sequence: CASSQESGSSYNEQFF.

This rearrangement joins TRBV9 to TRBJ2-1; 8 bases are shared with TRBD2. Germline CDR1 and CDR2: SGDLS and YYNGEE. CDR3 length: 16 residues. The trim removed 3 bases at V and 2 bases at J, leaving 7 bases unmatched. The CDR3 here is CASSAPPGGPYNEQFF. CDR3 in DNA: TGTGCCAGCAGCGCCCCCCCGGGGGGGCCCTACAATGAGCAGTTCTTC.

As to this clone: The junction departs from germline at one end; a sequencing error may be responsible. V and J are TRBV6-1 and TRBJ2-7; 11 nucleotides agree with TRBD2. Germline CDR1 reads MNHNS; CDR2 reads SASEGT. This CDR3 contains 15 residues. This chain's CDR3 is CASREALAGVDEQYF. Here the CDR3 DNA reads TGTGCCAGCAGGGAAGCACTAGCGGGAGTGGACGAGCAGTACTTC.

The V call is TRBV9, the J call TRBJ2-3; TRBD1 might be the D (5 bases). The CDR3 spans 15 residues. V lost 4 bases, J lost 2 bases, and 14 bases lay in between. Per germline, CDR1 SGDLS and CDR2 YYNGEE. Written as DNA, the CDR3 is TGTGCCAGCAGCTACTCAGGGTTTGTCACAGATACGCAGTATTTT. Protein: CASSYSGFVTDTQYF.

The CDR3 DNA reads TGTGCCAGCACTCAGGCGAAGTACGAGCAGTACTTC. It translates to CASTQAKYEQYF. The rearrangement uses TRBV7-9 and TRBJ2-7; D remains ambiguous. This CDR3 has 12 residues. Germline V gives CDR1 SEHNR, CDR2 FQNEAQ (reference sequence). Trimming left V 7 bases short and J 4 bases short, with 11 bases between.